This T cell receptor beta chain is drawn from a study of shared clonotypes between healthy human individuals. Study in general: Each donor had three CD4 naive, three CD4 memory, two CD8 naive and one CD8 memory plate.

Naive CD8 cells were CD45RO-negative, positively selected for CCR7, excluding terminally differentiated effector memory CD45RA+ cells. The V end lost 5 bases, the J end lost 6 bases, and 14 bases lay between the germline ends. In germline, CDR1 is MNHEY, CDR2 SMNVEV (reference sequence). CDR3 length equals 14 residues. It was across several immunoSEQ plates that each subset's genomic DNA was evenly split. As processed by the authors: ImmunoSEQ output held junction-only sequences without quality scores, so filtering differed. TCRdb's copy holds only in-frame clones and misses some; the assay was immunoSEQ multiplex PCR. The V and J calls and clone size come from that table; D and trimming were worked out from the DNA. The data contain around 560,000 clones, 95% of them singletons.

The material sequenced was naive CD8+ T cells sorted from blood. This chain connects TRBV27 to TRBJ1-5; D remains unclear. This TCR came from a woman aged 25 to 39 in good health. DNA of the CDR3: TGTGCCAGCAGTGTTGGAGGAGGAGGTCAGCCCCAGCATTTT. This sequence encodes CASSVGGGGQPQHF.